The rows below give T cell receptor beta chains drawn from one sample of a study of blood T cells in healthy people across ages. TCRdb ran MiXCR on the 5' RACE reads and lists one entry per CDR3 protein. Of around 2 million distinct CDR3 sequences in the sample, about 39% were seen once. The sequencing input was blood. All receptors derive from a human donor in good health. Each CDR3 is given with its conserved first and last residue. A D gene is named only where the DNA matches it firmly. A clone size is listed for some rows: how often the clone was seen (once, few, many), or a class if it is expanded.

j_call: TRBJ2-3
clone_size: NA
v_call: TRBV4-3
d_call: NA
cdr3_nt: TGCGCCAGCAGCCAAGGGTTTTCGGCAGATACGCAGTATTTT
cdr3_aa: CASSQGFSADTQYF

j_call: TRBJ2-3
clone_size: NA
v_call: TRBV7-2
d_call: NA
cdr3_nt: TGTGCCAGCAGCTTAGCCCAGTATGATACGCAGTATTTT
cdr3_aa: CASSLAQYDTQYF

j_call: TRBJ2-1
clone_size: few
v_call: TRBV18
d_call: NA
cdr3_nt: TGTGCCAGCTCACCTCTAACAGACGAGCAGTTCTTC
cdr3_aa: CASSPLTDEQFF

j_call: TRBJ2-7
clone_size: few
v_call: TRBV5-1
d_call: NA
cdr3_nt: TGCGCCAGCAGCTTGATGGACAGAACCTACGAGCAGTACTTC
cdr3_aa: CASSLMDRTYEQYF

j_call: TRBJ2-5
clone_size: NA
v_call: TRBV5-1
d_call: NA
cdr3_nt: TGCGCCAGCAGCATGATGAACAGCCAAGAGACCCAGTACTTC
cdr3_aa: CASSMMNSQETQYF

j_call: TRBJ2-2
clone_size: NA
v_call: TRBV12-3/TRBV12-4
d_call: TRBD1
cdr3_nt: TGTGCCAGCAGTAAATACGGGACAGGGGAGACCGGGGAGCTGTTTTTT
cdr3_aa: CASSKYGTGETGELFF

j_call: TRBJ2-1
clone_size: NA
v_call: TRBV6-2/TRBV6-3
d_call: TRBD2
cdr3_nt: TGTGCCAGCAGCCGCCTCTCGCGCGGGGGGGCCAATGAGCAGTTCTTC
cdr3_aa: CASSRLSRGGANEQFF

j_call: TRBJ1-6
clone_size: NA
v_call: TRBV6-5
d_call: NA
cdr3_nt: TGTGCCAGCAGCGGGAAAGGGACTTATAATTCACCCCTCCACTTT
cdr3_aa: CASSGKGTYNSPLHF

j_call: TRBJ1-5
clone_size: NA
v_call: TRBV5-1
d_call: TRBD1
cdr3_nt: TGCGCCAGCTGCGTAGGAGACAGGGGGCAATTGGAGCCCCAGCATTTT
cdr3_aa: CASCVGDRGQLEPQHF

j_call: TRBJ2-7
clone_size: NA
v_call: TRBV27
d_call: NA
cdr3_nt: TGTGCCAGCAGTTTGCTGTTCGGGATCTACGAGCAGTACTTC
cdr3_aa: CASSLLFGIYEQYF

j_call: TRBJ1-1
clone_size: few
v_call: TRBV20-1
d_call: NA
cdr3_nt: TGCAGTGCTAGAGATCCCAGGGCGGATACTGAAGCTTTCTTT
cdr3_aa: CSARDPRADTEAFF

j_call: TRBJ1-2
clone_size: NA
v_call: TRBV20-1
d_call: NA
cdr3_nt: TGCAGTGCTAGAGATCGGGACACCAACTATGGCTACACCTTC
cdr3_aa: CSARDRDTNYGYTF

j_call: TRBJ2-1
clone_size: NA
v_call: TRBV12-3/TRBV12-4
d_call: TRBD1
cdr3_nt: TGTGCCGGCAGTTTAGCCGGGACAGGGGGCGATGAGCAGTTCTTC
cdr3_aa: CAGSLAGTGGDEQFF

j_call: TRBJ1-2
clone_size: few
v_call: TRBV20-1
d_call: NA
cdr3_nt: TGCAGTGCTAGAGATGAAGATCTTCCAGGCCTCTATGGCTACACCTTC
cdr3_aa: CSARDEDLPGLYGYTF

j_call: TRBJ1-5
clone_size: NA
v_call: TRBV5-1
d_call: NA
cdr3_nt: TGCGCCAGCAGCTTGTCCACGGATCAGCCCCAGCATTTT
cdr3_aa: CASSLSTDQPQHF

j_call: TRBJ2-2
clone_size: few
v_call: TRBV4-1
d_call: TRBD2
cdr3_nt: TGCGCCAGCAGCCAGCTTGGTAGCGGGGGTAGCACCGGGGAGCTGTTTTTT
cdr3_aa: CASSQLGSGGSTGELFF

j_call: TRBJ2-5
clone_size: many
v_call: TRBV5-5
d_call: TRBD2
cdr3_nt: TGTGCCAGCAGCTCTGAAGCGGGGAAGCAAGAGACCCAGTACTTC
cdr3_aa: CASSSEAGKQETQYF

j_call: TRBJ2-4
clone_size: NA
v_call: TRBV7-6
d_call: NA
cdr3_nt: TGTGCCAGCAGCCCCGACCCCACTCGGCAGTACTTC
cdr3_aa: CASSPDPTRQYF

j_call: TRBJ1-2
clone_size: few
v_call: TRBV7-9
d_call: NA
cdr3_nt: TGTGCCAGCACCCCTGGGGGGATTCGGGTCACCTTC
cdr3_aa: CASTPGGIRVTF

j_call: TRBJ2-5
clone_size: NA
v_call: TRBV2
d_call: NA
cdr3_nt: TGTGCCAGCAGTTCTCAGCGGGCGCTCGGAGAGACCCAGTACTTC
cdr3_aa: CASSSQRALGETQYF

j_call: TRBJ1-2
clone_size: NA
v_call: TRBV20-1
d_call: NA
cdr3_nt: TGCAGTGTATTGGCACAAAACGGCTATGGCTACACCTTC
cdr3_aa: CSVLAQNGYGYTF

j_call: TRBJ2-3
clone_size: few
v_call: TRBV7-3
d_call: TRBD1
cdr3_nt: TGTGCCAGCAGCTTACCAGGGACAGCCTCTACGCAGTATTTT
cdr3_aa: CASSLPGTASTQYF